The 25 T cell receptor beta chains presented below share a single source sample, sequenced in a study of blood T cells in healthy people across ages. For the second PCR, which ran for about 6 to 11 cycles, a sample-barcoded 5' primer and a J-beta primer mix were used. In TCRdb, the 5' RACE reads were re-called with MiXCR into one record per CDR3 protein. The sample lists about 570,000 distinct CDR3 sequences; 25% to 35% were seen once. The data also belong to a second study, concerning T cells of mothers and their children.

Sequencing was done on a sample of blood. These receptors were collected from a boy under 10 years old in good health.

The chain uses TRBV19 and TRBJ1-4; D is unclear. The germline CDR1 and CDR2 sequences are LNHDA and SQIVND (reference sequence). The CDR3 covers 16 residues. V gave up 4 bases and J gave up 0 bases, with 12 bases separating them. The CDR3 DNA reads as TGTGCCAGTAGTAGGAGGCAGTTTGCAACTAATGAAAAACTGTTTTTT. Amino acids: CASSRRQFATNEKLFF.

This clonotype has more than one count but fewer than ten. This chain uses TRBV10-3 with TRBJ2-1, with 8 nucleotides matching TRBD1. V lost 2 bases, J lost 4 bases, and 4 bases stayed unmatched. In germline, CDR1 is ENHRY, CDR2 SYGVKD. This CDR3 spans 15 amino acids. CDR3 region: CAISEPGTGYNEQFF. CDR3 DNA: TGTGCCATCAGTGAGCCTGGGACAGGATACAATGAGCAGTTCTTC.

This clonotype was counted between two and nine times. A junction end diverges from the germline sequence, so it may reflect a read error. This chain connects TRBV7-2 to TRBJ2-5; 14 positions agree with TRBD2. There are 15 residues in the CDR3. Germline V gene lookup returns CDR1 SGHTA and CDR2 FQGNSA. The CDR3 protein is CASSLISGLAGAGDF. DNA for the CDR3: TGTGCCAGCAGCTTAATATCGGGACTAGCGGGGGCCGGTGACTTC.

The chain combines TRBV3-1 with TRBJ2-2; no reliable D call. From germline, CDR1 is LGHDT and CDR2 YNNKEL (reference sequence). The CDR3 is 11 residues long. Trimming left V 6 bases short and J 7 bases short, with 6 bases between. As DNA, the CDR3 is TGTGCCAGCAGACGAGGCGGGGAGCTGTTTTTT. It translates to CASRRGGELFF. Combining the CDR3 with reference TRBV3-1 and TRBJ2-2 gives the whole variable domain DTAVSQTPKYLVTQMGNDKSIKCEQNLGHDTMYWYKQDSKKFLKIMFSYNNKELIINETVPNRFSPKSPDKAHLNLHINSLELGDSAVYFCASRRGGELFFGEGSRLTVL.

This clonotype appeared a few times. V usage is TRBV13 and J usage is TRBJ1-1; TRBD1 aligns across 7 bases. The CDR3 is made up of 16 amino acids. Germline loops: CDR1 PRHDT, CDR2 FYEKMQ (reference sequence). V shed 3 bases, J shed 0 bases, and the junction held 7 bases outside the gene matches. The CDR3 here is CASSFRDRLMNTEAFF. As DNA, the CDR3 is TGTGCCAGCAGCTTCCGGGACAGACTTATGAACACTGAAGCTTTCTTT.

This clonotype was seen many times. This chain's CDR3 is CASSEPGAGYYGYTF. The CDR3 bases are TGTGCCAGCAGTGAACCCGGGGCAGGCTACTATGGCTACACCTTC. The chain combines TRBV25-1 with TRBJ1-2, with a possible D match to TRBD1 (5 bases). With 2 bases removed from V and 3 bases from J, the gap between germline ends came to 13 bases. The CDR3 has 15 residues. The germline V gene encodes CDR1 MGHDK and CDR2 SYGVNS.

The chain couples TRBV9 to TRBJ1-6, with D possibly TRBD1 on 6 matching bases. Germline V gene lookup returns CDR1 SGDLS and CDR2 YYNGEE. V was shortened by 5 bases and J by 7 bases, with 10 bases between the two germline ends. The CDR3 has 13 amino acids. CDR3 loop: CASSGTTNSPLHF. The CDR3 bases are TGTGCCAGCAGTGGGACAACCAATTCACCCCTCCACTTT.

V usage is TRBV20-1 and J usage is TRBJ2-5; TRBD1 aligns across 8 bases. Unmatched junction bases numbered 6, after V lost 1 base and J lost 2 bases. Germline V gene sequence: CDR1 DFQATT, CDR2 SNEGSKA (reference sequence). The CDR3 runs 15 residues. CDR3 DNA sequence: TGCAGTGCTAGAGTTCCGGGACAGGAACAAGAGACCCAGTACTTC. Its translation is CSARVPGQEQETQYF.

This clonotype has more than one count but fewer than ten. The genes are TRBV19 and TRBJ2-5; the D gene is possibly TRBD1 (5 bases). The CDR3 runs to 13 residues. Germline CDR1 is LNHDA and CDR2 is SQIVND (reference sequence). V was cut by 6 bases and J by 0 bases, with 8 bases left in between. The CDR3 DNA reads TGTGCCAGTAGAGGACAAAACCAAGAGACCCAGTACTTC. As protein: CASRGQNQETQYF.

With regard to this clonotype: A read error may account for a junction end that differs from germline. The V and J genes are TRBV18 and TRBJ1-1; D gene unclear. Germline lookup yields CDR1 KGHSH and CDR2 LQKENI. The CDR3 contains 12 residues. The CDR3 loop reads CASSRGAADAFF. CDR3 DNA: TGTGCCAGCTCTCGAGGTGCCGCTGACGCTTTCTTT.

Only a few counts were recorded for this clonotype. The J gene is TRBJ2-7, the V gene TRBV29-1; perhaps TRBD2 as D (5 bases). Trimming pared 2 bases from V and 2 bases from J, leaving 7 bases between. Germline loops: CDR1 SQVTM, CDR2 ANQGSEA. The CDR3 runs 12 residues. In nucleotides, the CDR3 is TGCAGCGTTGAAAAGGGAGCCTACGAGCAGTACTTC. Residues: CSVEKGAYEQYF.

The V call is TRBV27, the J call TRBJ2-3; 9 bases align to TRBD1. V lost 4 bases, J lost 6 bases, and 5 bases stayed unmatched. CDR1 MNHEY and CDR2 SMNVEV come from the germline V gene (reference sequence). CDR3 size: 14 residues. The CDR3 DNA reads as TGTGCCAGCAGTTCGGGACAGGGCATGGATACGCAGTATTTT. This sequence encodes CASSSGQGMDTQYF.

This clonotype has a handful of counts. DNA of the CDR3: TGCAGCGTCTTTAGCTGGACCGGGGAGCTGTTTTTT. Protein sequence: CSVFSWTGELFF. The V gene is TRBV29-1, the J gene TRBJ2-2; D is ambiguous. Germline V gene data show CDR1 as SQVTM and CDR2 as ANQGSEA. The CDR3 totals 12 residues. V gave up 6 bases and J gave up 5 bases, with 10 bases separating them.

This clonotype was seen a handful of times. CDR3 bases: TGCAGCGTTGAGCGCGGTGGAGGCTACACCTTC. Protein sequence: CSVERGGGYTF. The chain uses TRBV29-1 and TRBJ1-2; no clear D. The CDR3 length is 11 residues. Looked up from germline, CDR1 is SQVTM and CDR2 is ANQGSEA. V shed 3 bases and J shed 8 bases, with 10 bases lying between them.

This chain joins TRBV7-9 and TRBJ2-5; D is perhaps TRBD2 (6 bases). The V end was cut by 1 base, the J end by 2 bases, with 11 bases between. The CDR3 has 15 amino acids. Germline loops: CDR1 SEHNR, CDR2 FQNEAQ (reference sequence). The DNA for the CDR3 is TGTGCCAGCAGCTTAGTTTGGAGGGTGCAAGAGACCCAGTACTTC. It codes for CASSLVWRVQETQYF.

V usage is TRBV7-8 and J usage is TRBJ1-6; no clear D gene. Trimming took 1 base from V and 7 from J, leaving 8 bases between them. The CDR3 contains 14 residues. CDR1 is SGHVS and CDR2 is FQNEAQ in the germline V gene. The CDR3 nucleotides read TGTGCCAGCAGCTTAGTGGGGAGGAATTCACCCCTCCACTTT. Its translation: CASSLVGRNSPLHF.

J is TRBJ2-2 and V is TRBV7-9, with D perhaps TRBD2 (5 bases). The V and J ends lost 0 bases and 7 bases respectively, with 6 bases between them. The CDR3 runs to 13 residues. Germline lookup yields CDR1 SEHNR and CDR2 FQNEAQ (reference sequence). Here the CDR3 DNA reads TGTGCCAGCAGCTTAGCGGAGGACGGGGAGCTGTTTTTT. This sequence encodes CASSLAEDGELFF.

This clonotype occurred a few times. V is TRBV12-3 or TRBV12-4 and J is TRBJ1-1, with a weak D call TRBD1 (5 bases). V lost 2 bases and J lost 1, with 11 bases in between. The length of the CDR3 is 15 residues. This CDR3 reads CASSLRPTGNTEAFF. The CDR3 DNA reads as TGTGCCAGCAGTTTAAGGCCTACAGGGAACACTGAAGCTTTCTTT.

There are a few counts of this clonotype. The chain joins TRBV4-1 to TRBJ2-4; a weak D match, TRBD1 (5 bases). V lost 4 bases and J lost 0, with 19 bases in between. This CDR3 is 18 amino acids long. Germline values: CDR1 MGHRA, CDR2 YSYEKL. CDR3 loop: CASSRELRAGLAKNIQYF. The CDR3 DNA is TGCGCCAGCAGCCGAGAGCTCAGGGCAGGCCTAGCCAAAAACATTCAGTACTTC.

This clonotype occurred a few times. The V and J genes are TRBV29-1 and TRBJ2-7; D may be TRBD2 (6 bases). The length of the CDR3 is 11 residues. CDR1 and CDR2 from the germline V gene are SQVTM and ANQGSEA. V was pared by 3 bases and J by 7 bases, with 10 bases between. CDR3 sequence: CSVERGWEQYF. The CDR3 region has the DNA TGCAGCGTTGAGCGGGGCTGGGAGCAGTACTTC.

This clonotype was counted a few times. DNA for the CDR3: TGCAGCGTTTGCCGGGAGCATTGGTGGCAAGAGACCCAGTACTTC. Amino acid sequence: CSVCREHWWQETQYF. The chain recombines TRBV29-1 with TRBJ2-5, with a possible D match to TRBD2 (6 bases). CDR1 SQVTM and CDR2 ANQGSEA come from the germline V gene. The CDR3 sequence is 15 residues long. The V and J ends lost 5 bases and 2 bases respectively, with 18 bases between them.

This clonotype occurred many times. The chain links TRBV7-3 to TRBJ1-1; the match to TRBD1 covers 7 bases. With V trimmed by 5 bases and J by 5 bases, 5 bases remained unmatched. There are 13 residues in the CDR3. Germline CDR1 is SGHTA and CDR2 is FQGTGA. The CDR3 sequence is CASSPQGGTEAFF. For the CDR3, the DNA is TGTGCCAGCAGCCCCCAGGGGGGAACTGAAGCTTTCTTT. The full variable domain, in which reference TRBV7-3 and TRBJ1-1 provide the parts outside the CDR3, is GAGVSQTPSNKVTEKGKYVELRCDPISGHTALYWYRQSLGQGPEFLIYFQGTGAADDSGLPNDRFFAVRPEGSVSTLKIQRTERGDSAVYLCASSPQGGTEAFFGQGTRLTVV.

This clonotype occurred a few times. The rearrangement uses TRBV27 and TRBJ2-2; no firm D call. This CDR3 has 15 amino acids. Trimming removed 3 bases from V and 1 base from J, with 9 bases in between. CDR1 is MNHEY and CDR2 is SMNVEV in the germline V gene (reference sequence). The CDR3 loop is CASSFGYLNTGELFF. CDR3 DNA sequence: TGTGCCAGCAGTTTTGGTTATCTGAACACCGGGGAGCTGTTTTTT.

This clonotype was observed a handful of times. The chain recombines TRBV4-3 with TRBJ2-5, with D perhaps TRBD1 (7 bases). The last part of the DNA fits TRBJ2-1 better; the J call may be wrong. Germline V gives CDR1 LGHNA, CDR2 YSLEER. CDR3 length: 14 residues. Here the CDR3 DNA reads TGCGCCAGCAGCCAAGAAACCAGGGGGGATGAGCAGTTCTTC. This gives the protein CASSQETRGDEQFF.

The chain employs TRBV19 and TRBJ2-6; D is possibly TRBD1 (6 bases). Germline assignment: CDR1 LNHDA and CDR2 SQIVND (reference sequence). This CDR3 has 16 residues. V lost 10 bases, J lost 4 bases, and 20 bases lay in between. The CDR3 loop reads CATTDRWGRGANVLTF. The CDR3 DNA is TGTGCCACTACGGACAGATGGGGGAGAGGGGCCAACGTCCTGACTTTC.